This TCR beta chain was captured by sequencing in a study of cytomegalovirus exposure and HLA in healthy donors. Trimming removed 2 bases at V and 4 bases at J, with 10 bases between. In germline, CDR1 is SGDLS, CDR2 YYNGEE. This CDR3 region has 14 residues. About this clone: The antigen remains undetermined.

Notes on the study in general: CMV antigen specificity was confirmed in vitro for a few CMV-associated chains. In a later analysis, HLA-associated TCR beta chains were more clonally expanded than equally common others. In a later analysis, an Asian-associated ancestry cluster reportedly showed fewer N-insertions than the roughly 710-donor mean. TCR beta sequences reportedly predicted most subjects' HLA-A and HLA-B alleles accurately.

PCR involved 60 Vbeta and 13 Jbeta primers. Data came from immunoSEQ multiplex PCR; TCRdb stores just in-frame clones and leaves some out. The sample holds roughly 92,000 clones, approximately 7.6% seen once. The sequence was obtained from a middle-aged man in good health and CMV-seronegative. The chain carries TRBV9 and TRBJ2-1, with D perhaps TRBD2 (6 bases). Sample: PBMCs. As DNA, the CDR3 is TGTGCCAGCAGCGTGGGCGGGACGTACAATGAGCAGTTCTTC. Protein: CASSVGGTYNEQFF.